These 12 T cell receptor beta chains share one sample of origin, sequenced in a study of beta chain features in type 1 diabetes. These TCRs' antigens remain unknown. Findings and limits, study-wide: Within each of all four CD4+ subsets, Type 1 diabetes patients had TCRB CDR3s that were moderately but significantly shorter.

Expressed TCRB transcripts were sequenced because the entire RNA isolate underwent reverse transcription. Clones were read by immunoSEQ multiplex PCR, and TCRdb kept only the in-frame ones, dropping some. Of 500,000 to 650,000 clones in the sample, 9.5% to 15% were seen once. Specimen: naive CD4+ T cells from blood. The receptors here all came from a man younger than 45 with type 1 diabetes.

This chain joins TRBV7-3 and TRBJ1-1, with a possible D match to TRBD1 (6 bases). With 1 base removed from V and 4 bases from J, the gap between germline ends came to 10 bases. The CDR3 is made up of 14 amino acids. CDR1 and CDR2 (germline): SGHTA, FQGTGA. In DNA, the CDR3 is TGTGCCAGCAGCTTAAAGGGGGGCGGCACTGAAGCTTTCTTT. It specifies CASSLKGGGTEAFF.

The chain employs TRBV7-9 and TRBJ2-7; D not certain. This CDR3 is 14 amino acids long. Germline V gives CDR1 SEHNR, CDR2 FQNEAQ (reference sequence). Trimming pared 3 bases from V and 3 bases from J, leaving 12 bases between. In DNA, the CDR3 is TGTGCCAGCAGCTTTCAGGCAGGAAACTACGAGCAGTACTTC. It yields the protein CASSFQAGNYEQYF.

The chain combines TRBV28 with TRBJ1-5; tentatively, D is TRBD1 (6 bases). This CDR3 comprises 15 residues. V gave up 6 bases and J gave up 11 bases, with 23 bases separating them. CDR1 MDHEN and CDR2 SYDVKM come from the germline V gene. For the CDR3, the DNA is TGTGCCAGCAGCCCCCCCGTCATCAGGGGCACGACCCAGCATTTT. The encoded protein is CASSPPVIRGTTQHF.

This clone was counted only a few times. The genes are TRBV2 and TRBJ2-7; D not certain. This CDR3 has 13 residues. V gave up 5 bases and J gave up 2 bases, with 10 bases separating them. The germline gives CDR1 SNHLY, CDR2 FYNNEI. The CDR3 reads CASSQTPTYEQYF. The CDR3 nucleotides read TGTGCCAGCAGTCAGACACCTACCTACGAGCAGTACTTC.

This clone has only a few counts. The genes are TRBV28 and TRBJ2-7; weak D call: TRBD2 (6 bases). The germline V and J ends were trimmed by 6 bases and 5 bases, with 17 bases remaining between them. The CDR3 covers 14 residues. Germline CDR1 and CDR2: MDHEN and SYDVKM. CDR3 sequence (DNA): TGTGCCAGCAGGCGGACCAGGGAGGCCCACGAGCAGTACTTC. This sequence encodes CASRRTREAHEQYF.

This clone appeared a few times. The V call is TRBV18, the J call TRBJ2-1, with 7 bases matching TRBD1. V shed 3 bases and J 0 bases; nucleotides not matched to a gene: 5. The CDR3 consists of 16 residues. CDR1 KGHSH and CDR2 LQKENI come from the germline V gene. The CDR3 loop reads CASSPRDSGSYNEQFF. The CDR3 bases are TGTGCCAGCTCACCGAGGGACAGTGGCTCCTACAATGAGCAGTTCTTC.

This clone was seen more than once but under ten times. The chain uses TRBV7-9 and TRBJ1-2; perhaps TRBD1 as D (5 bases). V was trimmed by 4 bases and J by 7 bases, leaving 22 bases between them. Germline CDR1 is SEHNR and CDR2 is FQNEAQ (reference sequence). This CDR3 comprises 16 residues. In DNA form, the CDR3 reads TGTGCCAGCAGCTACCTGCCTAAGGTCGGGCAGGGTGGCTACACCTTC. Protein product: CASSYLPKVGQGGYTF.

This clone was recorded a few times. The chain couples TRBV7-2 to TRBJ2-2, with D possibly called TRBD1 or TRBD2 (5 bases each). The V end lost 3 bases, the J end lost 5 bases, and 10 bases lay between the germline ends. From germline, CDR1 is SGHTA and CDR2 FQGNSA. The length of the CDR3 is 14 residues. CDR3: CASSLGTHTGELFF. In nucleotides, the CDR3 is TGTGCCAGCAGCTTGGGGACGCATACCGGGGAGCTGTTTTTT. Combining the CDR3 with reference TRBV7-2 and TRBJ2-2 gives the whole variable domain GAGVSQSPSNKVTEKGKDVELRCDPISGHTALYWYRQSLGQGLEFLIYFQGNSAPDKSGLPSDRFSAERTGGSVSTLTIQRTQQEDSAVYLCASSLGTHTGELFFGEGSRLTVL.

In this sample, this clone turned up a few times. This chain links TRBV6-5 with TRBJ2-7; TRBD1 aligns across 9 bases. The CDR3 consists of 15 residues. Unmatched junction bases numbered 5, after V lost 2 bases and J lost 3 bases. CDR1 MNHEY and CDR2 SVGAGI come from the germline V gene. CDR3 coding DNA: TGTGCCAGCAGTTACGACGGGACAGGGATCTACGAGCAGTACTTC. Translating it yields CASSYDGTGIYEQYF.

This clone was seen only a few times. The same CDR3 is also encoded by other DNA sequences in this sample. The rearrangement links TRBV5-1 to TRBJ2-3; TRBD1 matches at 8 bases. Trimming cost V 4 bases and J 5 bases; bases outside gene matches: 6. CDR3 length: 14 residues. In germline, CDR1 is SGHRS, CDR2 YFSETQ. CDR3 residues: CASSLGQGEDTQYF. The CDR3, as DNA: TGCGCCAGCAGCCTCGGACAGGGCGAAGATACGCAGTATTTT.

There are a few counts of this clone. DNA for the CDR3: TGTGCCAGCAGTTTATCGTCCGTCAGGGGGAATGAGCAGTTCTTC. It encodes CASSLSSVRGNEQFF. V gene TRBV27 combines with J gene TRBJ2-1; 7 positions agree with TRBD1. Unmatched junction bases numbered 6, after V lost 0 bases and J lost 7 bases. CDR1 is MNHEY, CDR2 SMNVEV, per germline (reference sequence). CDR3 length: 15 amino acids.

The chain links TRBV25-1 to TRBJ1-6; D not resolved. CDR1 and CDR2 (germline): MGHDK, SYGVNS. V was shortened by 7 bases and J by 6 bases, with 10 bases between the two germline ends. The CDR3 totals 13 residues. The CDR3 reads CASTVDGNSPLHF. The CDR3 DNA sequence: TGTGCCAGCACCGTGGACGGTAATTCACCCCTCCACTTT.